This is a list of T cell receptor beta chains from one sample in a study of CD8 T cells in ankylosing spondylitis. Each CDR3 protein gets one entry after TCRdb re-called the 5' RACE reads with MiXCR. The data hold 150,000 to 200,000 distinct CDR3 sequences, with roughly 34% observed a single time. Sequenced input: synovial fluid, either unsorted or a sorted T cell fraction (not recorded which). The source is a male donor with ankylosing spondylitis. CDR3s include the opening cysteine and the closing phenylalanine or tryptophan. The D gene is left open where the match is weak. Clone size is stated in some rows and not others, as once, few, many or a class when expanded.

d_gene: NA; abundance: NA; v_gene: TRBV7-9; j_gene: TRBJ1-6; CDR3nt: TGTGCCAGCAGCCTACTGGGACCAGGAAATAATTCACCCCTCCACTTT; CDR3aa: CASSLLGPGNNSPLHF
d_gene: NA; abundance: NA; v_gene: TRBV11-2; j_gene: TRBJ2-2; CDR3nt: TGTGCCAGCAGGCGGATTCCGAACACCGGGGAGCTGTTTTTT; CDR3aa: CASRRIPNTGELFF
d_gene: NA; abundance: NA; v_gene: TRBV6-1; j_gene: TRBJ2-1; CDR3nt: TGTGCCAGCAAGAGGGGGGATGAGCAGTTCTTC; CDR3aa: CASKRGDEQFF
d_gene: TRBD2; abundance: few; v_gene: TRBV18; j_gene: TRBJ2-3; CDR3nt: TGTGCCAGCTCACCCGGCGGGGGGTACACAGATACGCAGTATTTT; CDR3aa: CASSPGGGYTDTQYF
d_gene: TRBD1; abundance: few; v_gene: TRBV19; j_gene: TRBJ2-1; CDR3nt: TGTGCCAGTAGTAGGACAGGGGGTAATGAGCAGTTCTTC; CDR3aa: CASSRTGGNEQFF
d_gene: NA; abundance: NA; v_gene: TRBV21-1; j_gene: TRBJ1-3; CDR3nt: TGTGCCAGCAGCAAAGACGACGAGGGGGTCTACTCTGGAAACACCATATATTTT; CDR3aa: CASSKDDEGVYSGNTIYF
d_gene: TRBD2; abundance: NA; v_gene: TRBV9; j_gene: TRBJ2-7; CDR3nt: TGTGCCAGCAGCGTAGGGGGGACTAGCGGGCGCGAGCAGTACTTC; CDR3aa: CASSVGGTSGREQYF
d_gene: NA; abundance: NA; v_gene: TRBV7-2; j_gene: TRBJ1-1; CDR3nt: TGTGCCAGCAGCGAATATCTCCGGGGTCCCGGTGAAGCTTTCTTT; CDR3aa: CASSEYLRGPGEAFF
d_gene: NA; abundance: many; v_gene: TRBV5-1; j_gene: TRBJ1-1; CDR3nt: TGCGCCAGCAAAGCAGAATTGAACACTGAAGCTTTCTTT; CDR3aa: CASKAELNTEAFF
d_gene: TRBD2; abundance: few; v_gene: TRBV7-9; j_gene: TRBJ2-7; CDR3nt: TGTGCCAGCGGACTAGCGCCAAGCTCCTACGAGCAGTACTTC; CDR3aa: CASGLAPSSYEQYF
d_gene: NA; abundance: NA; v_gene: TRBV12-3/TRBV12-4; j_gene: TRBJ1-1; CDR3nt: TGTGCCAGCAGCCCGGGGTGGGGGGGCACTGAAGCTTTCTTT; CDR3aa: CASSPGWGGTEAFF